The source of this T cell receptor beta chain is a study of T cells in Graves' hyperthyroidism and ophthalmopathy. Overall study results and limits: Most expanded thyroid clonotypes above 0.001 recurred in blood.

Germline CDR1 reads SGHKS; CDR2 reads YYEKEE (reference sequence). The CDR3 extends over 15 amino acids. RNA transcripts yielded amplified TCR beta CDR3 regions. The TCR CDR3 was amplified in a first-round RT-PCR using the HTBI primer set. TCRdb used MiXCR to reprocess the multiplex PCR reads, holding one entry per CDR3 protein. The data contain 610,000 or so distinct CDR3 sequences, about 45% of them seen just once; the ten biggest clones take up more than 7%. Those patients with uncontrolled infection, other autoimmune disease, pregnancy or lactation were excluded. Diagnostic decisions used clinical symptoms, serum thyroxine and TRAb, thyroid ultrasound and orbital computed tomography. On this clonotype: Its specificity is not known. An end of the junction differs from the germline gene, which may be a read error.

V and J are TRBV5-5 and TRBJ1-5; the match to TRBD1 covers 7 bases. The receptor's source is a young woman with Graves' hyperthyroidism. Sequenced input: peripheral blood or thyroid tissue (not recorded which). The CDR3 reads CACSQNRGSSQPQHF. The CDR3 DNA reads as TGTGCCTGCAGCCAGAACAGGGGAAGCAGTCAGCCCCAGCATTTT.